This T cell receptor (beta chain) is from a study of T cell repertoires in cytomegalovirus infection. Study context: Indications came from public TCR beta signatures; they pointed to CMV infection and to a matching HLA type.

Study-level points and caveats: CMV-specific TCR beta clonotypes restricted by HLA-C were the ones dominating the ex vivo response. CMV carriers having the relevant HLA were flagged by cumulative public TCR beta family frequency.

TCRdb redid the calling of the reads with MiXCR, one entry per CDR3 protein. The sample has just over 300,000 distinct CDR3 sequences; 17% are singletons. Germline CDR1 is KGHSH and CDR2 is LQKENI. The CDR3 length is 13 residues. V was trimmed by 2 bases and J by 7 bases, leaving 9 bases between them. This clonotype has only a few counts. Its specificity is unknown. J is TRBJ1-5 and V is TRBV18; D is unclear. This receptor was identified in a human donor in good health (CMV status not recorded). Some clones in this sample may be carry-over from other donors' samples. Sequenced sample: PBMCs. The CDR3 region has the DNA TGTGCCAGCTCACCAGGGAATTGGCAGCCCCAGCATTTT. Amino acid sequence: CASSPGNWQPQHF.